This TCR beta chain emerged from a study of T cell changes during pregnancy in multiple sclerosis. The data were produced by immunoSEQ multiplex PCR, yet TCRdb's version contains in-frame clones alone and is incomplete. The sample has just under 50,000 clones, roughly 94% seen once. Trimming took off 3 bases at V and 4 bases at J, with 18 bases between the two ends. CDR1 and CDR2 from the germline V gene are MGHRA and YSYEKL. This CDR3 has 16 amino acids. This receptor was identified in a female donor with multiple sclerosis, enrolled in a pregnancy study. The specimen comprised CD4+ T cells from peripheral blood mononuclear cells, sampled in the third trimester of pregnancy. The chain employs TRBV4-1 and TRBJ1-2; possible D gene TRBD1, 5 bases. In DNA, the CDR3 is TGCGCCAGCAGCCAGGGGACTGGGCAGAGCCTCTATGGCTACACCTTC. Its protein is CASSQGTGQSLYGYTF.